This TCR beta chain was sequenced during a study of blood T cells in healthy people across ages. A second PCR, run for 7 to 11 cycles, used a sample-barcoded 5' primer plus a J-beta primer mix. The template-switch adaptor, which had 12 random nucleotides, put a tag on each cDNA molecule. TCRdb independently ran MiXCR on the 5' RACE reads; one entry per CDR3 protein. The sample consists of around 1.5 million distinct CDR3 sequences, 42% of them appearing once. This clonotype appeared once. V lost 3 bases to trimming and J lost 2 bases, with 10 bases between them. This CDR3 comprises 14 residues. The TCR originated in a woman aged 18-30 years in good health. Sequencing was done on a sample of blood. The V gene is TRBV12-3 or TRBV12-4, the J gene TRBJ2-5, with D tentatively TRBD2 (6 bases). The CDR3 DNA sequence: TGTGCCAGCAGTTTGTATCGGGAGCAAGAGACCCAGTACTTC. As protein: CASSLYREQETQYF.